These 20 T cell receptor beta chains were sequenced from one sample in a study of blood T cell repertoires in COVID-19. The protocol was immunoSEQ multiplex PCR, while the TCRdb copy is restricted to in-frame clones and leaves out a portion. The sample records roughly 250,000 clones, just over 90% being singletons. Material: PBMCs or T cells enriched from blood (not recorded which). These receptors were taken from a woman aged 18-29 years who had recovered from COVID-19.

The CDR3 here is CASNSVRGGAFF. CDR3 bases: TGTGCCAGTAATTCAGTAAGGGGTGGGGCTTTCTTT. J is TRBJ1-1 and V is TRBV19, with a weak D call TRBD1 (5 bases). The CDR3 consists of 12 residues. Between the trimmed V and J ends, which lost 7 bases and 11 bases, there was a span of 17 bases. The germline V gene has CDR1 LNHDA and CDR2 SQIVND (reference sequence).

This chain connects TRBV3-1 (or the pseudogene TRBV3-2) to TRBJ2-1, with a possible D match to TRBD2 (6 bases). With 1 base removed from V and 8 bases from J, the gap between germline ends came to 9 bases. Per germline, CDR1 LGHDT and CDR2 YNNKEL (reference sequence). This CDR3 is built from 13 residues. CDR3 sequence (DNA): TGTGCCAGCAGCCAAGGGGGGGTCGATGAGCAGTTCTTC. Protein: CASSQGGVDEQFF.

The chain employs TRBV6-9 and TRBJ1-2, with a weak D call TRBD1 (6 bases). Germline V gives CDR1 MNHGY, CDR2 SVAAGI. V lost 0 bases to trimming and J lost 4 bases, with 12 bases between them. This CDR3 is built from 15 residues. The CDR3 is CASSYSFRGRYGYTF. In DNA form, the CDR3 reads TGTGCCAGCAGTTATTCTTTCAGGGGACGCTATGGCTACACCTTC.

The chain couples TRBV5-1 to TRBJ2-6; TRBD1 matches 9 bases. The germline gives CDR1 SGHRS, CDR2 YFSETQ. V lost 3 bases, J lost 1 base, and 8 bases stayed unmatched. The CDR3 spans 18 residues. For the CDR3, the DNA is TGCGCCAGCAGCTGGACCGGGACAGGGAAGTCTGGGGCCAACGTCCTGACTTTC. Translating gives CASSWTGTGKSGANVLTF.

This chain joins TRBV28 and TRBJ2-7; D not resolved. V was shortened by 5 bases and J by 3 bases, with 5 bases between the two germline ends. Per the germline V gene, CDR1 is MDHEN and CDR2 is SYDVKM. The CDR3 is made up of 11 amino acids. The CDR3 reads CASSRDYEQYF. The CDR3 nucleotides are TGTGCCAGCAGTAGAGACTACGAGCAGTACTTC.

V gene TRBV28 combines with J gene TRBJ1-2; the match to TRBD1 covers 9 bases. V shed 2 bases and J 8 bases; nucleotides not matched to a gene: 6. Germline CDR1 MDHEN, CDR2 SYDVKM. This CDR3 is built from 14 residues. The CDR3 here is CASSLTGTGRGYTF. CDR3 bases: TGTGCCAGCAGTTTAACAGGGACAGGGCGCGGCTACACCTTC.

In DNA, the CDR3 is TGCGCCAGCAGCACACCGGGACTAGCGGGGCGGAACTCCTACAATGAGCAGTTCTTC. The encoded protein is CASSTPGLAGRNSYNEQFF. J is TRBJ2-1 and V is TRBV5-1; 13 positions agree with TRBD2. V was clipped by 4 bases and J by 0 bases; unmatched bases: 10. Germline loops: CDR1 SGHRS, CDR2 YFSETQ. The CDR3 consists of 19 residues.

This chain uses TRBV5-1 with TRBJ2-1; 7 bases agree with TRBD2. The V and J ends lost 1 base and 8 bases, in that order; junction bases with no gene match: 6. This CDR3 has 14 residues. From germline, CDR1 is SGHRS and CDR2 YFSETQ. As DNA, the CDR3 is TGCGCCAGCAGCTTGAGGTGGGAGGGCCATGAGCAGTTCTTC. Translated: CASSLRWEGHEQFF.

The genes are TRBV7-9 and TRBJ1-1, with 9 bases lining up with TRBD1. The CDR3 runs 15 residues. Germline V gene data show CDR1 as SEHNR and CDR2 as FQNEAQ (reference sequence). V trimming: 6 bases; J trimming: 2 bases; junction bases outside the gene matches: 7. DNA of the CDR3: TGTGCCAGCAGAGGCCGGGACAGGGTAAACACTGAAGCTTTCTTT. This codes for CASRGRDRVNTEAFF.

CDR3 amino acids: CASSQVRQGYGYTF. The CDR3 bases are TGCGCCAGCAGCCAAGTAAGGCAGGGCTATGGCTACACCTTC. V and J are TRBV4-1 and TRBJ1-2; possible D gene TRBD1, 5 bases. The CDR3 runs 14 residues. Germline V lookup: CDR1 MGHRA, CDR2 YSYEKL. The V and J ends lost 1 base and 4 bases respectively, with 10 bases between them.

The gene calls are TRBV27 and TRBJ2-7; tentative D call: TRBD2 (7 bases). Per germline, CDR1 MNHEY and CDR2 SMNVEV (reference sequence). This CDR3 contains 15 residues. Trimming cost V 2 bases and J 3 bases, with 14 bases left between them. The CDR3 region is CASSLAGALGYEQYF. CDR3 nucleotide sequence: TGTGCCAGCAGTTTAGCGGGGGCCTTGGGCTACGAGCAGTACTTC.

The chain carries TRBV28 and TRBJ1-5, with D uncertain. CDR1 and CDR2 from the germline V gene are MDHEN and SYDVKM. The CDR3 length is 14 residues. V lost 3 bases, J lost 3 bases, and 9 bases lay in between. In DNA, the CDR3 is TGTGCCAGCAGTTTGGTTCAGGTCAATCAGCCCCAGCATTTT. Its protein product is CASSLVQVNQPQHF.

This chain uses TRBV18 with TRBJ1-4; D unclear. There are 15 residues in the CDR3. The V end lost 3 bases, the J end lost 2 bases, and 10 bases lay between the germline ends. Germline CDR1 is KGHSH and CDR2 is LQKENI. CDR3 DNA: TGTGCCAGCTCACCGGAGTTTGCGACTAATGAAAAACTGTTTTTT. Protein sequence: CASSPEFATNEKLFF.

The table lists this clone with a count of one. The chain employs TRBV5-1 and TRBJ2-1; D is ambiguous. Germline-derived CDR1 and CDR2 are SGHRS and YFSETQ. Trimming removed 4 bases at V and 0 bases at J, with 5 bases between. This CDR3 comprises 13 residues. This CDR3 is CASSPSSYNEQFF. The CDR3 nucleotides read TGCGCCAGCAGCCCCAGCTCCTACAATGAGCAGTTCTTC.

The V and J genes are TRBV6-6 and TRBJ1-3, with 9 bases that match TRBD1. The germline V gene has CDR1 MNHNY and CDR2 SVGAGI (reference sequence). This CDR3 spans 17 amino acids. V dropped 5 bases and J dropped 0; count of bases not matched to a gene: 8. CDR3: CASSRGTGLHSGNTIYF. CDR3 DNA sequence: TGTGCCAGCAGTCGCGGGACAGGGCTTCACTCTGGAAACACCATATATTTT.

This chain uses TRBV5-1 with TRBJ1-1, with a weak D call TRBD1 (5 bases). The CDR3 spans 15 residues. Germline V gene data show CDR1 as SGHRS and CDR2 as YFSETQ. Trimming removed 6 bases at V and 0 bases at J, with 15 bases between. The CDR3 protein is CASTLQDTMNTEAFF. The CDR3 DNA reads as TGCGCCAGCACATTACAGGACACCATGAACACTGAAGCTTTCTTT.

J is TRBJ1-1 and V is TRBV5-8; D not certain. Deletions cut 1 base from V and 3 bases from J, with 7 bases between. This CDR3 has 13 residues. Per germline, CDR1 SGHTS and CDR2 YDEGEE. CDR3 amino acids: CASSLQSDTEAFF. Here the CDR3 DNA reads TGTGCCAGCAGCTTGCAGTCAGACACTGAAGCTTTCTTT. Complete variable domain (other parts from reference TRBV5-8 and TRBJ1-1): EAGVTQSPTHLIKTRGQQATLRCSPISGHTSVYWYQQALGLGLQFLLWYDEGEERNRGNFPPRFSGRQFPNYSSELNVNALELEDSALYLCASSLQSDTEAFFGQGTRLTVV.

The chain links TRBV12-3 or TRBV12-4 to TRBJ2-5; 7 bases are shared with TRBD2. The CDR3 is made up of 13 amino acids. The V and J ends lost 6 bases and 1 base, in that order; junction bases with no gene match: 2. CDR3 DNA: TGTGCCAGCAGCCGCGGGGGCCAAGAGACCCAGTACTTC. Translated, it gives CASSRGGQETQYF.

This sequence joins TRBV5-6 and TRBJ1-2; TRBD1 might be the D (6 bases). Trimming stripped 2 bases from V and 2 bases from J, with 7 bases between. Germline V gene sequence: CDR1 SGHDT, CDR2 YYEEEE. The CDR3 totals 13 residues. CDR3 loop: CASSFDRNYGYTF. The CDR3 region has the DNA TGTGCCAGCAGCTTTGACAGGAACTATGGCTACACCTTC.

The count of this clone is one. The chain couples TRBV9 to TRBJ1-3; 8 bases fit TRBD1. Germline CDR1 reads SGDLS; CDR2 reads YYNGEE. The CDR3 sequence is 15 residues long. Trimming at V came to 3 bases and at J to 3 bases, leaving 5 bases not matched to a gene. The CDR3 here is CASSARQGSGNTIYF. DNA for the CDR3: TGTGCCAGCAGCGCCAGACAGGGGAGTGGAAACACCATATATTTT.